This TCR beta chain was recovered during a study of blood T cell repertoires in COVID-19. Generated by immunoSEQ multiplex PCR, the TCRdb table keeps only in-frame clones and is missing some. The sample lists roughly 17,000 clones, 70% to 90% occurring once. Comment on this clone: A read error may account for a junction end that differs from germline.

The CDR3 sequence is 13 residues long. Germline-derived CDR1 and CDR2 are SGHNT and YYREEE (reference sequence). The sequenced sample consisted of peripheral blood. The genes are TRBV5-4 and TRBJ1-1, with 9 bases that match TRBD1. This clonotype was sampled from a human donor with active COVID-19. The donor label of this sample is uncertain. CDR3: CASSLTGGTKAFF. The CDR3 DNA follows: TGTGCCAGCAGCTTGACAGGGGGCACTAAAGCTTTCTTT.